Given below is one TCR beta chain in context. As yet, its antigen is unknown. The data are from a study of early T cells in non-severe SARS-CoV-2 infection. General study findings and limits: Matching with VDJdb favored anti-spike CD8 responses (missing private and CD4 specificities).

Germline V lookup: CDR1 SGHAT, CDR2 FQNNGV. With 5 bases clipped from V and 6 bases from J, the junction kept 9 bases outside the gene matches. The CDR3 has 16 residues. TCRdb processed the 5' RACE reads anew with MiXCR; each CDR3 protein has one entry. The sample includes about 71,000 distinct CDR3 sequences, over 10% seen only once; the top ten take 2.5% to 3.5%. The source material was whole blood, sampled at baseline. The sequence was collected from an adult who was a healthcare worker with PCR-confirmed SARS-CoV-2 infection or an uninfected control (not recorded which). This chain uses TRBV11-2 with TRBJ1-6, with 8 nucleotides matching TRBD1. The CDR3 reads CASSPKQGVGNSPLHF. DNA of the CDR3: TGTGCCAGCAGCCCCAAACAGGGGGTCGGTAATTCACCCCTCCACTTT.